This T cell receptor (beta chain) appears in the sequencing data of a study of CD8 T cells in Susac syndrome. The V gene lost 2 bases and the J gene lost 6 bases, with 16 bases spanning the gap. The CDR3 extends over 15 amino acids. Per the germline V gene, CDR1 is KGHSH and CDR2 is LQKENI. A quantity of about 0.45 to 1 ug RNA underwent reverse transcription using random hexamers. Each CDR3 protein gets one entry after TCRdb re-called the immunoSEQ multiplex PCR reads with MiXCR. The sample contains 300,000 to 350,000 distinct CDR3 sequences, 92% of which appear only once. While CD8+ and CD4+ T cells were isolated negatively, TEMRA cells were enriched by FACS.

The sequence was obtained from a human donor with multiple sclerosis. The chain combines TRBV18 with TRBJ1-1; D is ambiguous. Sequenced input: CD4+ T cells from PBMCs. The CDR3 DNA follows: TGTGCCAGCTCACCATCCAGATTTGGAATAGCTGAAGCTTTCTTT. Its protein product is CASSPSRFGIAEAFF. Full variable domain (remainder filled in from reference TRBV18 and TRBJ1-1): NAGVMQNPRHLVRRRGQEARLRCSPMKGHSHVYWYRQLPEEGLKFMVYLQKENIIDESGMPKERFSAEFPKEGPSILRIQQVVRGDSAAYFCASSPSRFGIAEAFFGQGTRLTVV.